This TCR beta chain was documented in a study of pediatric ulcerative colitis. Details on this clone: This specimen includes other DNA sequences encoding the same CDR3.

The V and J ends lost 3 bases and 3 bases respectively, with 3 bases between them. Germline assignment: CDR1 KGHSH and CDR2 LQKENI. The CDR3 spans 11 residues. During colonoscopy, one to two rectal pinch biopsies were collected. TCRdb keeps only in-frame clones here, not all; method: immunoSEQ multiplex PCR. Among about 24,000 clones listed, 65% to 80% were seen once. Input material: gut tissue. The TCR was taken from a boy between 10 and 17 years old with severe ulcerative colitis. This chain joins TRBV18 and TRBJ2-7; no definite D call. The CDR3, as DNA: TGTGCCAGCTCACCTGACTACGAGCAGTACTTC. Translation: CASSPDYEQYF.